This T cell receptor (beta chain) was profiled in a study of technical replicates of blood from a handful of donors. Clones were sequenced by immunoSEQ multiplex PCR, and TCRdb holds only the in-frame ones, with some missing. The data hold 65,000 to 95,000 clones, with 95% to 97% observed a single time. Per the germline V gene, CDR1 is MDHEN and CDR2 is SYDVKM. Trimming removed 7 bases at V and 7 bases at J, with 17 bases between. The CDR3 runs to 14 residues. The chain joins TRBV28 to TRBJ1-5; D gene uncertain. The sample taken for sequencing was T cells isolated from PBMCs. This receptor was taken from a human donor in good health. CDR3 bases: TGTGCCAGCAACGAGGGTCGAGGTAACCAGCCCCAGCATTTT. Residues: CASNEGRGNQPQHF.